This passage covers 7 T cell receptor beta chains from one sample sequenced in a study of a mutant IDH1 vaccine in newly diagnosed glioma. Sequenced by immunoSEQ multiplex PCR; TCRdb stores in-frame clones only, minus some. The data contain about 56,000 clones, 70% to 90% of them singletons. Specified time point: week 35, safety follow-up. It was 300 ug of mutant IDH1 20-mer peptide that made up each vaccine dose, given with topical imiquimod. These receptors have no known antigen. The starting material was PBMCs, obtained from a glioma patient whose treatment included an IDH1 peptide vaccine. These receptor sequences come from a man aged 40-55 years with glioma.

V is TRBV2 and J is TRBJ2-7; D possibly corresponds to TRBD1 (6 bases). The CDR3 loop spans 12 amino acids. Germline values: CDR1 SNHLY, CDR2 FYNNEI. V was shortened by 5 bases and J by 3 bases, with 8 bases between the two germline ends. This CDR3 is CASSSQGYEQYF. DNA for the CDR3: TGTGCCAGCAGTTCACAGGGCTACGAGCAGTACTTC.

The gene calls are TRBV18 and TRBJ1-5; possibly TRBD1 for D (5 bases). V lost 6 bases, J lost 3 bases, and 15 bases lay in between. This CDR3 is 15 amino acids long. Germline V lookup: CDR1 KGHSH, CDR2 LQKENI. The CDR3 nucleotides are TGTGCCAGCTCGGTGGGGGTCGGGGACAATCAGCCCCAGCATTTT. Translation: CASSVGVGDNQPQHF. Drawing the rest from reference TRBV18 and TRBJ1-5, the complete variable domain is NAGVMQNPRHLVRRRGQEARLRCSPMKGHSHVYWYRQLPEEGLKFMVYLQKENIIDESGMPKERFSAEFPKEGPSILRIQQVVRGDSAAYFCASSVGVGDNQPQHFGDGTRLSIL.

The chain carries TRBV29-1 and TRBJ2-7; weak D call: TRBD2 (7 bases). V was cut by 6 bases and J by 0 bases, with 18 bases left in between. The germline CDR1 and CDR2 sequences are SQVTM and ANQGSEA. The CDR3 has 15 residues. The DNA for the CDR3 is TGCAGCGTGCAATCGGGGGGCAGGGCCTCCTACGAGCAGTACTTC. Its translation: CSVQSGGRASYEQYF.

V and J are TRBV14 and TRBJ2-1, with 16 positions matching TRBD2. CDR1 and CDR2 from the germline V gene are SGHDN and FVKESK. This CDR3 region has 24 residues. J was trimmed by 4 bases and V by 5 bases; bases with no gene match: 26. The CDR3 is CASSLHTSYPGLAGGPSGYNEQFF. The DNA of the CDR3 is TGTGCCAGCAGCTTACATACGTCTTACCCGGGACTAGCGGGAGGGCCCTCAGGTTACAATGAGCAGTTCTTC.

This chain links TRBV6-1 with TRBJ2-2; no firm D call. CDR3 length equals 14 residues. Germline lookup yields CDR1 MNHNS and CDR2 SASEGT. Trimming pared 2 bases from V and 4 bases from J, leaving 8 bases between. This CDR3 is CASSELETTGELFF. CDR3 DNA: TGTGCCAGCAGTGAACTAGAGACCACCGGGGAGCTGTTTTTT.

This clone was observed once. As DNA, the CDR3 is TGTGCCAGCAGCTTCGCAACGCTTAACACTGAAGCTTTCTTT. Its protein product is CASSFATLNTEAFF. This sequence joins TRBV7-2 and TRBJ1-1, with D unresolved. V lost 3 bases, J lost 2 bases, and 10 bases lay in between. Germline V gene lookup returns CDR1 SGHTA and CDR2 FQGNSA. CDR3 length: 14 residues.

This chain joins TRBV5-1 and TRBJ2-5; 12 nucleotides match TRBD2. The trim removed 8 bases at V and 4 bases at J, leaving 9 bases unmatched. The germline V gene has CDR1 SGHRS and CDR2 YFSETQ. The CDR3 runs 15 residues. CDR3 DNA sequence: TGCGCCAGTCGAGACGGACTAGCGGGGCGAGAGACCCAGTACTTC. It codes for CASRDGLAGRETQYF. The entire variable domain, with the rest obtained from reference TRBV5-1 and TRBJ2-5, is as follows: KAGVTQTPRYLIKTRGQQVTLSCSPISGHRSVSWYQQTPGQGLQFLFEYFSETQRNKGNFPGRFSGRQFSNSRSEMNVSTLELGDSALYLCASRDGLAGRETQYFGPGTRLLVL.